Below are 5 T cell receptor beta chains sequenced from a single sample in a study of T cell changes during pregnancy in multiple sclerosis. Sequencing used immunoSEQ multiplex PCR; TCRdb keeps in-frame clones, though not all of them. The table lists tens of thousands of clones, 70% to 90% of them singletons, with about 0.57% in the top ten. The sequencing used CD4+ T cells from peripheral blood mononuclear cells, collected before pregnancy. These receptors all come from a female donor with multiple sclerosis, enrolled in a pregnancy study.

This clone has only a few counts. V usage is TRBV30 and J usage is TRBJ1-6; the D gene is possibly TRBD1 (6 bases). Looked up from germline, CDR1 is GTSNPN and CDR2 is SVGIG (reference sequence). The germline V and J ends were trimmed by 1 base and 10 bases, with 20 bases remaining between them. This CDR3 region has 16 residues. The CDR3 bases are TGTGCCTGGAGTGACCAAACAGGGTATTCAGGCTCACCCCTCCACTTT. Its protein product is CAWSDQTGYSGSPLHF.

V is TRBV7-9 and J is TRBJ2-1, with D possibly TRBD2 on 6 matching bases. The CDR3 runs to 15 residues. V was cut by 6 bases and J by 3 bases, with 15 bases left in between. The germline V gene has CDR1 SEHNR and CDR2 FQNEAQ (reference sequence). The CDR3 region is CASSTSLAFYNEQFF. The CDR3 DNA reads TGTGCCAGCAGTACCAGTCTAGCGTTCTACAATGAGCAGTTCTTC.

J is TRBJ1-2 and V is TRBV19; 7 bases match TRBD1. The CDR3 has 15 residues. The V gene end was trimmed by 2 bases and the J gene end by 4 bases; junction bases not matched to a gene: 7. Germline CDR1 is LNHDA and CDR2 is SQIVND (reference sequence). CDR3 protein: CASSIQTTGLYGYTF. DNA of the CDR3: TGTGCCAGTAGTATACAGACGACAGGGCTCTATGGCTACACCTTC.

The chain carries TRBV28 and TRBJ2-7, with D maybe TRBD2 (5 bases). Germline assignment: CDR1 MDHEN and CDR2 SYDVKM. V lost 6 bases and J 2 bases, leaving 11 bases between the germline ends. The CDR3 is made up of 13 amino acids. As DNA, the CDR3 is TGTGCCAGCAGACGGACTCCCGCCTACGAGCAGTACTTC. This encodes CASRRTPAYEQYF. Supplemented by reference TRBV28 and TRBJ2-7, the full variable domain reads DVKVTQSSRYLVKRTGEKVFLECVQDMDHENMFWYRQDPGLGLRLIYFSYDVKMKEKGDIPEGYSVSREKKERFSLILESASTNQTSMYLCASRRTPAYEQYFGPGTRLTVT.

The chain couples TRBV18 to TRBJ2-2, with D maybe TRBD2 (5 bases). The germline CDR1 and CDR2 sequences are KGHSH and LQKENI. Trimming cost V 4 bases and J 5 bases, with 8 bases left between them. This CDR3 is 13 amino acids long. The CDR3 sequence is CASSRERTGELFF. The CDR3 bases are TGTGCCAGCTCACGGGAGAGAACCGGGGAGCTGTTTTTT. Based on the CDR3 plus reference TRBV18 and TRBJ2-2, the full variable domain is NAGVMQNPRHLVRRRGQEARLRCSPMKGHSHVYWYRQLPEEGLKFMVYLQKENIIDESGMPKERFSAEFPKEGPSILRIQQVVRGDSAAYFCASSRERTGELFFGEGSRLTVL.